This T cell receptor beta chain was identified during a study of OX40 agonist ivuxolimab in advanced cancers. Study-level findings and limits: Averaged across samples, CD8+ T cells carried more expanded clones than CD4+ did. In a subset of nonresponders, normalized T-cell clonal expansion was also low.

At cycle 4 day 1, cycle 7 day 1, and baseline, blood was sampled. Profiling relied on immunoSEQ multiplex PCR, and the TCRdb table lists in-frame clones only, not all of them. The sample includes 35,000 to 45,000 clones, 75% to 90% of them seen just once. Details on this clone: Antigen: not known.

Germline CDR1 reads SQVTM; CDR2 reads ANQGSEA. V was clipped by 6 bases and J by 8 bases; unmatched bases: 14. The CDR3 totals 14 residues. The J gene is TRBJ1-2, the V gene TRBV29-1, with 8 bases aligning to TRBD1. The receptor was isolated from an adult with an advanced solid tumor such as melanoma, head and neck, liver or kidney cancer. The specimen was CD4+ or CD8+ T cells sorted from blood, collected in a trial of the OX40 agonist ivuxolimab. The CDR3 loop is CSVDDRGGLWGYTF. The DNA for the CDR3 is TGCAGCGTCGACGACAGGGGTGGTTTGTGGGGCTACACCTTC.